The text below deals with one TCR beta chain. What it binds is not known. These data originate in a study of shared clonotypes between healthy human individuals. Turning to the study itself: Each donor's CD4 naive and CD4 memory cells filled three plates apiece, CD8 naive two, and CD8 memory one. Study results and caveats: Rarefaction indicated that sorted-subset sequencing remained incomplete although depth was large.

CDR1 and CDR2 (germline): SGDLS, YYNGEE. V was trimmed by 4 bases and J by 8 bases, leaving 15 bases between them. The CDR3 is 13 residues long. Cells designated naive CD8 were CD45RO-negative and were positively selected for CCR7, with terminally differentiated effector memory CD45RA+ cells excluded. Assay runs were performed at deep level. Libraries were prepared by immunoSEQ multiplex PCR; TCRdb keeps only in-frame clonotypes and omits some of them. Of approximately 590,000 clones listed, just under 97% are singletons. Sequencing input: naive CD8+ T cells sorted from blood. The chain recombines TRBV9 with TRBJ1-1, with TRBD1 as a possible D gene (6 bases). This TCR was recovered from a woman younger than 45 in good health. This chain's CDR3 is CASSTGWGGEAFF. For the CDR3, the DNA is TGTGCCAGCAGCACCGGATGGGGGGGCGAAGCTTTCTTT.